This TCR beta chain was captured in a study of T cell clonotyping in hematopoietic cell transplantation. Generated by immunoSEQ multiplex PCR, the TCRdb table keeps only in-frame clones and is missing some. The sample lists tens of thousands of clones, 94% seen once, with about 0.8% in the top ten. From germline, CDR1 is MNHNS and CDR2 SASEGT. With V trimmed by 5 bases and J by 9 bases, 12 bases remained unmatched. The CDR3 totals 14 residues. The receptor was derived from a woman in her 50s in good health. Some clones in this sample may be carry-over from other donors' samples. V usage is TRBV6-1 and J usage is TRBJ2-7, with TRBD1 matching over 8 bases. Input material: peripheral blood mononuclear cells. The CDR3 nucleotides read TGTGCCAGCAGTCCCTCGACAGGGGTCGGTTGGCAGTACTTC. Residues: CASSPSTGVGWQYF.